This T cell receptor beta chain was sequenced in a study of tumor-infiltrating lymphocytes in primary liver carcinoma. Making TCR beta cDNA involved around 540 ng total RNA and a constant-region primer. Construction of TCR beta libraries relied on three successive nested multiplex PCR rounds employing slightly modified ARM-PCR. TRBV1-TRBV30 forward primers paired with a C-beta reverse primer were used in the first two PCR rounds, which ran roughly 11 cycles each. TCRdb independently ran MiXCR on the multiplex PCR reads; one entry per CDR3 protein. The sample records approximately 110,000 distinct CDR3 sequences, approximately 82% being singletons. Turning to this clonotype: The antigen is unknown. A junction end diverges from the germline sequence, so it may reflect a read error.

The CDR3 totals 15 residues. CDR1 and CDR2 (germline): LGHNT, FRNRAP. Unsorted bulk tissue of about 18-32 mg yielded co-extracted RNA and DNA. Samples were taken from five separate regions (per tumor). Over 75% of the cells in every tumor sample were viable tumor cells. Study-wide points: It was observed that only about 7.5-25% of the top clones appeared in every one of the five tumor regions. A significantly higher top-250-clone fraction was recorded for tumors than for blood (p = 0.039).

What was sequenced was liver tumor tissue from sampling region 3. Noted subset: tumor region T3, left-lateral pole. The gene calls are TRBV12-5 and TRBJ1-1, with D possibly matching TRBD1 (5 bases). The sequence derives from a man aged 40-50 years with primary liver carcinoma and hepatitis B virus infection. CDR3 residues: CASGSGLSGNTAAFF. For the CDR3, the DNA is TGTGCTAGTGGTAGCGGCCTTTCAGGGAACACTGCAGCTTTCTTT.